A single sample is the source of the 23 T cell receptor beta chains below, sequenced in a study of cytotoxic CD8 clonotypes in ibrutinib-treated CLL. Sequencing used immunoSEQ multiplex PCR; TCRdb keeps in-frame clones, though not all of them. Of some 76,000 clones in the sample, approximately 82% were seen once. Sequencing used PBMCs, obtained after 24 months of ibrutinib treatment. Receptor source: a human donor with chronic lymphocytic leukemia.

The CDR3 coding sequence is TGTGCCAGCAGCCAAATCAACGGGGAGACCCAGTACTTC. Protein: CASSQINGETQYF. The chain joins TRBV5-6 to TRBJ2-5; D uncertain. V lost 4 bases and J lost 5, with 12 bases in between. The germline gives CDR1 SGHDT, CDR2 YYEEEE. CDR3 size: 13 residues.

The genes are TRBV29-1 and TRBJ2-5; TRBD1 agrees at 9 bases. This CDR3 has 12 residues. Germline values: CDR1 SQVTM, CDR2 ANQGSEA. Germline trimming cut 3 bases from V and 5 bases from J; bases unmatched to any gene: 1. In DNA, the CDR3 is TGCAGCGTTGAGGACAGGGGTGAGACCCAGTACTTC. This gives the protein CSVEDRGETQYF.

V and J are TRBV18 and TRBJ2-7; D may be TRBD2 (5 bases). The germline gives CDR1 KGHSH, CDR2 LQKENI. The CDR3 is made up of 12 amino acids. V was shortened by 3 bases and J by 6 bases, with 9 bases between the two germline ends. The CDR3, as DNA: TGTGCCAGCTCACCCACCGGGATCGAGCAGTACTTC. It encodes CASSPTGIEQYF. Combining the CDR3 with reference TRBV18 and TRBJ2-7 gives the whole variable domain NAGVMQNPRHLVRRRGQEARLRCSPMKGHSHVYWYRQLPEEGLKFMVYLQKENIIDESGMPKERFSAEFPKEGPSILRIQQVVRGDSAAYFCASSPTGIEQYFGPGTRLTVT.

The chain has TRBV19 and TRBJ2-2, with a tentative D call TRBD2 (6 bases). Germline V lookup: CDR1 LNHDA, CDR2 SQIVND (reference sequence). The CDR3 is 15 amino acids. The V end was cut by 9 bases, the J end by 4 bases, with 18 bases between. The CDR3 coding sequence is TGTGCCAGCCGCCCGCCGGGGGTCCTCACCGGGGAGCTGTTTTTT. This translates into CASRPPGVLTGELFF.

The CDR3, as DNA: TGTGCCAGCAGCTTAGATCCCAGGGGAGCCAAAAACATTCAGTACTTC. Protein sequence: CASSLDPRGAKNIQYF. The chain links TRBV7-6 to TRBJ2-4; maybe TRBD1 (6 bases). With 1 base removed from V and 0 bases from J, the gap between germline ends came to 10 bases. The CDR3 runs to 16 residues. Germline V gene lookup returns CDR1 SGHVS and CDR2 FNYEAQ.

This clone was seen a handful of times. The rearrangement links TRBV27 to TRBJ2-6, with TRBD1 matching over 7 bases. This CDR3 is 18 amino acids long. The germline V gene encodes CDR1 MNHEY and CDR2 SMNVEV (reference sequence). The trim removed 4 bases at V and 0 bases at J, leaving 9 bases unmatched. The CDR3 reads CASSSSGQWPSGANVLTF. CDR3 nucleotides: TGTGCCAGCAGTTCCTCGGGACAGTGGCCCTCTGGGGCCAACGTCCTGACTTTC.

The V call is TRBV2, the J call TRBJ2-3; 12 bases align to TRBD2. The CDR3 has 15 amino acids. Per germline, CDR1 SNHLY and CDR2 FYNNEI. V was pared by 8 bases and J by 4 bases, with 7 bases of the junction left unmatched. The CDR3 bases are TGTGCCAGCCGGGAGGCTAGCGGGAGGGCAGATACGCAGTATTTT. Protein sequence: CASREASGRADTQYF. The variable domain in full, completed from reference TRBV2 and TRBJ2-3, reads EPEVTQTPSHQVTQMGQEVILRCVPISNHLYFYWYRQILGQKVEFLVSFYNNEISEKSEIFDDQFSVERPDGSNFTLKIRSTKLEDSAMYFCASREASGRADTQYFGPGTRLTVL.

The chain couples TRBV6-5 to TRBJ2-1, with TRBD2 identical over 12 bases. The CDR3 is 14 residues long. Germline lookup yields CDR1 MNHEY and CDR2 SVGAGI. The junction had 7 bases not matched to a gene; V was cut back by 8 bases and J by 8 bases. Written as DNA, the CDR3 is TGTGCCAGCTGGCTAGCGGGAGGGCCCCATGAGCAGTTCTTC. This translates into CASWLAGGPHEQFF.

The genes are TRBV7-3 and TRBJ2-7; 7 bases are shared with TRBD2. CDR1 SGHTA and CDR2 FQGTGA come from the germline V gene. V lost 8 bases to trimming and J lost 3 bases; unmatched junction nucleotides: 10. The CDR3 consists of 14 residues. The CDR3 nucleotides are TGTGCCAGCCGGGAGCGGGGCCAGCACTACGAGCAGTACTTC. Translation gives CASRERGQHYEQYF.

The table lists this clone with a few counts. The V and J genes are TRBV11-2 and TRBJ1-1, with 7 bases that match TRBD1. Per germline, CDR1 SGHAT and CDR2 FQNNGV. V dropped 4 bases and J dropped 1; count of bases not matched to a gene: 3. The CDR3 consists of 14 residues. CDR3 DNA: TGTGCCAGCAGCTCGGGACAGCCGAACACTGAAGCTTTCTTT. This gives the protein CASSSGQPNTEAFF.

The J gene is TRBJ2-2, the V gene TRBV5-1; the match to TRBD2 covers 9 bases. From germline, CDR1 is SGHRS and CDR2 YFSETQ. The length of the CDR3 is 16 residues. V lost 3 bases to trimming and J lost 7 bases; unmatched junction nucleotides: 10. For the CDR3, the DNA is TGCGCCAGCAGCTACCGGGCTAGCGGGAATATCGGGGAGCTGTTTTTT. Protein sequence: CASSYRASGNIGELFF.

J is TRBJ1-1 and V is TRBV7-9; TRBD1 aligns across 8 bases. Germline CDR1 and CDR2: SEHNR and FQNEAQ (reference sequence). Trimming took 5 bases from V and 2 from J; bases not matched to a gene: 7. The CDR3 totals 15 residues. The CDR3 reads CASSRRTGSNTEAFF. The CDR3 nucleotides read TGTGCCAGCAGCCGCCGGACAGGGAGTAACACTGAAGCTTTCTTT.

The chain links TRBV28 to TRBJ2-1; 7 positions agree with TRBD1. The V segment lost 6 bases and the J segment 3 bases; nucleotides outside the gene matches: 2. Germline assignment: CDR1 MDHEN and CDR2 SYDVKM. The CDR3 is made up of 13 amino acids. CDR3 coding DNA: TGTGCCAGCAGAGGACAGGTCTACAATGAGCAGTTCTTC. Translated, it gives CASRGQVYNEQFF.

The chain has TRBV18 and TRBJ2-1; D gene uncertain. This CDR3 spans 15 amino acids. The V and J ends lost 1 base and 0 bases respectively, with 7 bases between them. Germline V gene data show CDR1 as KGHSH and CDR2 as LQKENI. The CDR3 loop reads CASSPLTGSYNEQFF. CDR3 DNA: TGTGCCAGCTCACCACTAACGGGCTCCTACAATGAGCAGTTCTTC.

This chain links TRBV4-2 with TRBJ2-1; possibly TRBD1 for D (6 bases). This CDR3 has 15 residues. Germline V lookup: CDR1 LGHNA, CDR2 YNFKEQ. V lost 0 bases, J lost 3 bases, and 9 bases lay in between. CDR3 coding DNA: TGTGCCAGCAGCCAAGACAGGGGTAACTACAATGAGCAGTTCTTC. This encodes CASSQDRGNYNEQFF.

The sample holds a few counts of this clone. The chain uses TRBV20-1 and TRBJ1-1; D uncertain. This CDR3 contains 9 residues. Germline CDR1 DFQATT, CDR2 SNEGSKA (reference sequence). Trimming shortened V by 8 bases and J by 6 bases, and 7 bases separated the two germline ends. The CDR3 coding sequence is TGCAGTATAAGGCCTGAAGCTTTCTTT. Its protein is CSIRPEAFF.

The genes are TRBV13 and TRBJ2-1; 14 bases match TRBD2. The J segment lost 0 bases and the V segment lost 1 base, leaving 8 bases of the junction unmatched. Germline lookup yields CDR1 PRHDT and CDR2 FYEKMQ (reference sequence). The CDR3 runs 20 residues. CDR3 DNA sequence: TGTGCCAGCAGCTTAGCCCAACGACTAGCGGGAGGGAGCTCCTACAATGAGCAGTTCTTC. It yields the protein CASSLAQRLAGGSSYNEQFF.

The V call is TRBV15, the J call TRBJ2-7; a possible D gene is TRBD1 (5 bases). CDR3 length equals 14 residues. Trimming took off 1 base at V and 1 base at J, with 8 bases between the two ends. The germline V gene has CDR1 LNHNV and CDR2 YYDKDF (reference sequence). The CDR3 DNA is TGTGCCACCAGCAGAGTAGGGGTATCCTACGAGCAGTACTTC. Encoded protein: CATSRVGVSYEQYF.

V gene TRBV28 combines with J gene TRBJ1-5, with D perhaps matching TRBD1 (5 bases). The ends were cut back, 6 bases at V and 2 bases at J, with 11 bases in the middle. Germline CDR1 and CDR2: MDHEN and SYDVKM. The CDR3 length is 14 residues. Here the CDR3 reads CASRLQGGNQPQHF. The CDR3 coding sequence is TGTGCCAGCAGACTACAAGGGGGCAATCAGCCCCAGCATTTT. Complete variable domain (other parts from reference TRBV28 and TRBJ1-5): DVKVTQSSRYLVKRTGEKVFLECVQDMDHENMFWYRQDPGLGLRLIYFSYDVKMKEKGDIPEGYSVSREKKERFSLILESASTNQTSMYLCASRLQGGNQPQHFGDGTRLSIL.

This chain joins TRBV21-1 and TRBJ2-4; TRBD1, the table's D call, lacks a check against the DNA. TRBV21-1 counts as a pseudogene. CDR3 length: 16 residues. The CDR3 region is CASSKGQELAKNIQYF. In DNA, the CDR3 is TGTGCCAGCAGCAAAGGACAGGAGCTAGCCAAAAACATTCAGTACTTC.

The rearrangement links TRBV28 to TRBJ2-7; 8 bases line up with TRBD1. The V gene end was trimmed by 7 bases and the J gene end by 2 bases; junction bases not matched to a gene: 10. This CDR3 has 15 residues. The germline V gene encodes CDR1 MDHEN and CDR2 SYDVKM. CDR3 bases: TGTGCCAGCACCGGTTTATGGGACAGGACCTACGAGCAGTACTTC. Translated: CASTGLWDRTYEQYF.

The CDR3 DNA reads as TGTGCCAGCAGCCCGGGTGTCCTACAAGAGACCCAGTACTTC. Protein: CASSPGVLQETQYF. The V and J genes are TRBV9 and TRBJ2-5, with no clear D. The V end lost 4 bases, the J end lost 2 bases, and 12 bases lay between the germline ends. Germline CDR1 reads SGDLS; CDR2 reads YYNGEE. CDR3 length: 14 amino acids.

The genes are TRBV6-1 and TRBJ2-7; 7 bases fit TRBD2. The germline V gene encodes CDR1 MNHNS and CDR2 SASEGT. The CDR3 covers 11 residues. The CDR3 bases are TGTGCCACACGACACGGGGGACTATCCACCGTC. Amino acid sequence: CATRHGGLSTV.